The 17 T cell receptor beta chains below come from one sample, sequenced in a study of T-cell memory formation after mild COVID-19 (dated by TCRdb to the early 2020s). The library relied on 5' RACE. The instrument given in TCRdb is Illumina NovaSeq 6000. In TCRdb, the public reads were trimmed at Q25 with fastp and aligned with MiXCR, with productive beta chains retained. Records with the same CDR3 protein are collapsed into one entry carrying the most frequent genes and DNA. The table for this sample lists some 300,000 distinct CDR3 sequences; around 19% of them were counted only once. The ten largest clonotypes hold over 20% of the sample. Sequencing input: PBMCs or a T cell subset sorted from them (not recorded which). The receptors shown here come from a man aged 18 to 30 who had mild COVID-19 (a few samples of this study predate the infection). The sample titles of this study are shuffled in the database, so cell type and time point are left out; the donor was told from shared clones.

The sample holds a few counts of this clonotype. The chain joins TRBV11-1 to TRBJ2-1; 9 bases fit TRBD1. This CDR3 has 15 amino acids. Per the germline V gene, CDR1 is SGHAT and CDR2 is FQDESV (reference sequence). Trimming at V came to 8 bases and at J to 8 bases, leaving 13 bases not matched to a gene. Here the CDR3 DNA reads TGTGCCAGCCGAGAACGCCGGGACAGGGTCGATGAGCAGTTCTTC. Translating it yields CASRERRDRVDEQFF.

To note about this clonotype: The junction differs from germline at one of its ends, possibly a read error. The V call is TRBV5-1, the J call TRBJ1-1; D is undetermined. CDR1 is SGHRS and CDR2 is YFSETQ in the germline V gene. The CDR3 sequence is 14 residues long. The CDR3 DNA sequence: TGTGCCAGCAGCTGGACCGGTATGAACACTGAAGCTTTCTTT. Amino acid sequence: CASSWTGMNTEAFF.

This rearrangement joins TRBV12-3 or TRBV12-4 to TRBJ2-2; a weak D match, TRBD1 (6 bases). This CDR3 has 14 residues. Trimming removed 6 bases from V and 5 bases from J, with 13 bases in between. CDR3: CASSPTGFTGELFF. The CDR3 nucleotides read TGTGCCAGCAGCCCCACAGGGTTTACCGGGGAGCTGTTTTTT.

The chain uses TRBV14 and TRBJ2-3; D might be TRBD1 (6 bases). Germline V lookup: CDR1 SGHDN, CDR2 FVKESK. Trimming removed 1 base at V and 0 bases at J, with 11 bases between. The CDR3 is made up of 16 amino acids. The CDR3 spells CASSQGNRASTDTQYF. Here the CDR3 DNA reads TGTGCCAGCAGCCAAGGAAACAGGGCTAGCACAGATACGCAGTATTTT.

The chain has TRBV20-1 and TRBJ2-3, with unresolved D. This CDR3 contains 13 residues. Germline CDR1 and CDR2: DFQATT and SNEGSKA (reference sequence). The ends were cut back, 8 bases at V and 2 bases at J, with 14 bases in the middle. The CDR3 DNA follows: TGCAGTACTGCGATTAGCTTCACAGATACGCAGTATTTT. It yields the protein CSTAISFTDTQYF.

This clonotype was counted between two and nine times. The V gene is TRBV20-1, the J gene TRBJ1-1; D uncertain. Looked up from germline, CDR1 is DFQATT and CDR2 is SNEGSKA (reference sequence). The CDR3 length is 14 residues. Trimming removed 0 bases from V and 3 bases from J, with 11 bases in between. Here the CDR3 reads CSARDGNGYTEAFF. CDR3 nucleotide sequence: TGCAGTGCTAGAGACGGGAACGGATACACTGAAGCTTTCTTT.

A few counts support this clonotype. The chain couples TRBV10-3 to TRBJ1-5, with TRBD1 as a possible D gene (6 bases). Trimming cost V 8 bases and J 2 bases, with 13 bases left between them. The CDR3 is 14 residues long. Germline CDR1 ENHRY, CDR2 SYGVKD. CDR3 residues: CAIGGGLGNQPQHF. In nucleotides, the CDR3 is TGTGCCATCGGGGGGGGGCTTGGCAATCAGCCCCAGCATTTT.

This chain connects TRBV7-2 to TRBJ2-7; D ambiguous. With 3 bases removed from V and 7 bases from J, the gap between germline ends came to 10 bases. The CDR3 extends over 12 amino acids. Germline CDR1 reads SGHTA; CDR2 reads FQGNSA. The CDR3 DNA reads TGTGCCAGCAGCTTCACGACTCGAGAGCAGTACTTC. This translates into CASSFTTREQYF.

This clonotype appeared a few times. V is TRBV7-2 and J is TRBJ2-3; 8 bases align to TRBD2. CDR1 is SGHTA, CDR2 FQGNSA, per germline. Germline trimming cut 1 base from V and 6 bases from J; bases unmatched to any gene: 6. CDR3 size: 15 residues. CDR3 in DNA: TGTGCCAGCAGCTTAGAGCGGGGGAATTGGGATACGCAGTATTTT. It encodes CASSLERGNWDTQYF.

This chain connects TRBV20-1 to TRBJ2-3, with 10 positions matching TRBD2. CDR3 length: 17 amino acids. The V gene end was trimmed by 0 bases and the J gene end by 2 bases; junction bases not matched to a gene: 8. In germline, CDR1 is DFQATT, CDR2 SNEGSKA (reference sequence). CDR3 bases: TGCAGTGCTAGAGATCTGGTTAGCGGGGGGATCACAGATACGCAGTATTTT. It yields the protein CSARDLVSGGITDTQYF.

This chain links TRBV12-3 or TRBV12-4 with TRBJ2-1; D is unclear. V lost 5 bases, J lost 10 bases, and 9 bases lay in between. This CDR3 has 11 amino acids. CDR3 nucleotides: TGTGCCAGCAGTCTCTTCCGGGAGCAGTTCTTC. Its protein product is CASSLFREQFF.

The DNA for the CDR3 is TGCAGTGCTCGGAAGTACAGTAACTTGAACACTGAAGCTTTCTTT. Protein: CSARKYSNLNTEAFF. This chain joins TRBV20-1 and TRBJ1-1; D call uncertain. Trimming shortened V by 5 bases and J by 0 bases, and 16 bases separated the two germline ends. The CDR3 is 15 residues long. Germline CDR1 reads DFQATT; CDR2 reads SNEGSKA (reference sequence).

This chain uses TRBV5-1 with TRBJ2-1; D possibly corresponds to TRBD2 (6 bases). This CDR3 spans 17 amino acids. Trimming removed 0 bases at V and 7 bases at J, with 20 bases between. The germline gives CDR1 SGHRS, CDR2 YFSETQ. The chain's CDR3 is CASSLDTSAGTGNEQFF. CDR3 in DNA: TGCGCCAGCAGCTTGGATACTTCGGCGGGGACGGGTAATGAGCAGTTCTTC.

This chain connects TRBV7-3 to TRBJ2-5; D remains unclear. Trimming removed 4 bases from V and 5 bases from J, with 11 bases in between. Germline V gene data show CDR1 as SGHTA and CDR2 as FQGTGA. The CDR3 covers 13 residues. The CDR3 region is CASSSYGTETQYF. Written as DNA, the CDR3 is TGTGCCAGCAGCTCCTATGGTACGGAGACCCAGTACTTC.

This clonotype was seen many times. CDR3 DNA: TGTGCCAGCAGTTTGGTGCTAGCAACAGATACGCAGTATTTT. Translated: CASSLVLATDTQYF. The chain combines TRBV12-3 or TRBV12-4 with TRBJ2-3, with a weak D call TRBD2 (5 bases). The CDR3 has 14 residues. The germline V and J ends were trimmed by 3 bases and 3 bases, with 10 bases remaining between them.

V is TRBV2 and J is TRBJ2-5, with D perhaps being TRBD1 or TRBD2 (5 bases each). V was trimmed by 4 bases and J by 5 bases, leaving 20 bases between them. This CDR3 is built from 16 residues. Germline CDR1 SNHLY, CDR2 FYNNEI. In nucleotides, the CDR3 is TGTGCCAGCAGTGTCAACCCCGGGACGGACGGTGAGACCCAGTACTTC. Its translation: CASSVNPGTDGETQYF.

The V call is TRBV7-9, the J call TRBJ2-3; 8 bases line up with TRBD2. CDR3 length: 16 residues. With V trimmed by 1 base and J by 4 bases, 7 bases remained unmatched. From germline, CDR1 is SEHNR and CDR2 FQNEAQ (reference sequence). The CDR3 protein is CASSLEGSGAADTQYF. DNA of the CDR3: TGTGCCAGCAGCTTAGAGGGTAGCGGGGCCGCAGATACGCAGTATTTT. The full variable domain, rest sourced from reference TRBV7-9 and TRBJ2-3, is DTGVSQNPRHKITKRGQNVTFRCDPISEHNRLYWYRQTLGQGPEFLTYFQNEAQLEKSRLLSDRFSAERPKGSFSTLEIQRTEQGDSAMYLCASSLEGSGAADTQYFGPGTRLTVL.